A selection of T cell receptor beta chains follows, all from one sample in a study of blood T cell repertoires in COVID-19. Clones were sequenced by immunoSEQ multiplex PCR, and TCRdb holds only the in-frame ones, with some missing. This table holds around 67,000 clones, around 80% found once. Material: peripheral blood. Every receptor here comes from a human donor in a cohort sampled during active COVID-19. Each CDR3 is given with its conserved first and last residue. The D gene is left open where the match is weak. Clone size is not always given. Where it is, it says once, few, many or a class for expanded clones.

clone size	D gene	J gene	V gene	CDR3 protein	CDR3 DNA
few	-	TRBJ1-1	TRBV18	CASSYTGNTEAFF	TGTGCCAGCTCTTATACGGGGAACACTGAAGCTTTCTTT
-	TRBD1	TRBJ2-1	TRBV7-9	CASSQEGQGYGNEQFF	TGTGCCAGCAGCCAGGAGGGACAGGGCTATGGCAATGAGCAGTTCTTC
once	TRBD1	TRBJ1-2	TRBV30	CASPQWGQGTYGYTF	TGTGCCTCCCCCCAGTGGGGACAGGGGACCTATGGCTACACCTTC
-	-	TRBJ2-1	TRBV12-3/TRBV12-4	CASSLAGDEQFF	TGTGCCAGCAGTTTAGCCGGGGATGAGCAGTTCTTC
-	-	TRBJ2-2	TRBV11-2	CASSSSAGYGGELFF	TGTGCCAGCAGCTCTAGTGCAGGGTATGGCGGGGAGCTGTTTTTT
-	TRBD2	TRBJ2-3	TRBV20-1	CSASIREGGTDTQYF	TGCAGTGCTAGTATACGGGAGGGGGGAACAGATACGCAGTATTTT
-	TRBD2	TRBJ2-7	TRBV5-1	CASSLSAGAYEQYF	TGCGCCAGCAGCTTGTCTGCGGGGGCCTACGAGCAGTACTTC
-	TRBD1	TRBJ2-6	TRBV7-6	CASSQDRGTGANVLTF	TGTGCCAGCAGCCAAGACAGGGGGACTGGGGCCAACGTCCTGACTTTC
-	-	TRBJ1-2	TRBV6-5	CASRHGANYGYTF	TGTGCCAGCAGACACGGAGCTAACTATGGCTACACCTTC
-	TRBD1	TRBJ1-1	TRBV5-1	CASSGQGGHTEAFF	TGCGCCAGCAGCGGACAGGGGGGGCACACTGAAGCTTTCTTT